This T cell receptor beta chain was found in a study of CD8+ T cells in alopecia areata listed by TCRdb under 2018. Concerning the study at large: Treated patients were enrolled in an open-label pilot trial of oral tofacitinib at 5 to 10 mg twice daily for moderate-to-severe alopecia areata. Patients received tofacitinib for 6 to 18 months and were then followed off drug for 6 months to check for delayed response and recurrence. For the treated patients, the SALT score, which quantifies what percentage of scalp surface area is affected, served as the measure of disease severity. In both human patients and the C3H/HeJ mouse model, the study applied high-throughput TCRbeta sequencing to look at T cell clonal expansion in alopecia areata. In humans, TCRbeta sequencing was performed on scalp tissue and on sorted CD4+ and CD8+ peripheral blood T cells from healthy controls and from patients with patchy or totalis/universalis alopecia areata. Biopsies were taken from tofacitinib-treated patients at baseline and at 4 and 24 weeks of treatment, and a later scalp biopsy was taken in several of the tofacitinib-treated patients. Clonality in the scalp was compared among normal scalp (n=4), patchy alopecia areata scalp (n=8), and alopecia totalis/universalis scalp (n=8). RNA was extracted with the PAXgene miRNA kit for fixed scalp, the miRNeasy kit for PBMCs, and the RNeasy kit for mouse skin. Amplification of TCRbeta CDR3 regions was done by immunoSEQ multiplex PCR using 35 Vbeta forward primers and 13 Jbeta reverse primers. Study-wide conclusions, independent of this receptor: Because the treated cohort was small and included a single nonresponder, larger studies are needed to assess links between baseline CD8+ expansion and response. Lesional scalp, especially in alopecia totalis/universalis, showed higher clonality and more expanded CD8+ clones than normal scalp, suggesting antigenic drive. TCR sequences shared between patients were less clear than in mice, possibly partly because of HLA diversity in the patient population. Scalp TCR repertoire analysis is complicated because resident alphabeta T cells in normal human skin are also sequenced, whereas mouse skin is dominated by gammadelta T cells. During tofacitinib treatment, many expanded lesional clones remained in scalp and blood, and this persistence may partly explain relapse after treatment is stopped. Tofacitinib significantly lowered scalp clonality and the number of expanded CD8+ clones among the top 100 scalp clones.

The time point label on this specimen signifies: 24 weeks on oral tofacitinib. Interpreted using the paper, the treatment or condition label stands for: oral pan-JAK inhibitor, 5-10 mg twice daily. From alopecia areata patients, peripheral blood was collected along with lesional scalp punch biopsies. After PBMCs were isolated by density centrifugation and stained for CD3, CD4 and CD8, a FACSAria was used to sort CD4+ and CD8+ T cells. The germline V gene (reference sequence) supplies CDR1 SEHNR and CDR2 FQNEAQ. Including cysteine and phenylalanine, the CDR3 has 14 amino acids. Left in the record is the CDR3 DNA by itself, 42 bases read in frame from the first base. Between the V and J ends, shortened by 4 bases and 5 bases respectively, the junction contains 12 bases. Library prep was done by the immunoSEQ multiplex PCR assay. RNA was extracted from all samples and reverse transcribed into cDNA, which served as template for TCR sequencing. First-strand cDNA was synthesized using SuperScript III with a 2:1 mix of oligo-dT and random hexamers. Amplification bias was assessed with a synthetic immune receptor repertoire, and residual bias was removed computationally. In the paper's pipeline: After raw reads were preprocessed to remove errors, the CDR3 was defined following IMGT conventions as running from the conserved cysteine to phenylalanine. To get clonality, Shannon entropy was normalized by log2 of the number of productive unique TCRs and the result was subtracted from 1. Scalp TCRbeta sequences were cross-referenced with sorted blood CD4 and CD8 repertoires so that the CD4 or CD8 identity of scalp clones could be inferred. What TCRdb holds here is the immuneACCESS table cut down to in-frame rearrangements. Part of the clones is not present; checked against another copy, under half of the missing clones reflect an unresolved V gene, and the others are unexplained. D and trimming were read from the DNA, whereas the V and J calls and clone size are those reported in that table. Counted in this sample were fewer than 250,000 clones; 60% of them appeared once. Of the sample, just over 1% is held by the ten largest clones.

For this clone: Its cognate antigen has yet to be identified. Base quality data are lacking; no much larger clone is found one base away.

The V and J segments used are TRBV7-9 and TRBJ1-5, with no D gene named confidently. The specimen comprised CD4+ T cells sorted from blood, sampled at week 24, from a patient treated with tofacitinib. The clonotype comes from a human donor with alopecia areata. The bases are TGTGCCAGCAGCTCCTCCGCCGGGGATCAGCCCCAGCATTTT. It specifies CASSSSAGDQPQHF.